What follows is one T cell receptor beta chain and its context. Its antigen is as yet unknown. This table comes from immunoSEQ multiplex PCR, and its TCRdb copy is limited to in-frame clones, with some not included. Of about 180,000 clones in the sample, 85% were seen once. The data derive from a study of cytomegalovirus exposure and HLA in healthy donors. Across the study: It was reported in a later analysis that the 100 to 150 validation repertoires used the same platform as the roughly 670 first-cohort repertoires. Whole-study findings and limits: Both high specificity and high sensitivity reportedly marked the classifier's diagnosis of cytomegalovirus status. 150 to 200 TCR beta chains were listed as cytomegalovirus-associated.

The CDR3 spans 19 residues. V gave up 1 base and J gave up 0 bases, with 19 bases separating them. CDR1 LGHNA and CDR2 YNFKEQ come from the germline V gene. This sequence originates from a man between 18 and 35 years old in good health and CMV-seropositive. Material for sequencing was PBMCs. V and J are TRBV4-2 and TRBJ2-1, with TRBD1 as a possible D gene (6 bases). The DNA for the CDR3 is TGTGCCAGCAGCCAAGGAGGGGGTCTGGCCCTGAGCTCCTACAATGAGCAGTTCTTC. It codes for CASSQGGGLALSSYNEQFF.